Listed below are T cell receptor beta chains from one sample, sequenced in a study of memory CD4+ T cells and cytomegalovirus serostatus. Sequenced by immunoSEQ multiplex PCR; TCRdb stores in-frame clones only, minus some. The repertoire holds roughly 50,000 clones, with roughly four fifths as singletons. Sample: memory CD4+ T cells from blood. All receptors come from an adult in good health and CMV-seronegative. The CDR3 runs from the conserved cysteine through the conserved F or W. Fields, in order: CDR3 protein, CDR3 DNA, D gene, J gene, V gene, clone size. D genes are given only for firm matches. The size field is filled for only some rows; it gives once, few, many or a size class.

cdr3_aa: CVLGREGFMIGTGELFF
cdr3_nt: TGTGTACTTGGGAGAGAGGGTTTTATGATCGGGACCGGGGAGCTGTTTTTT
d_call: -
j_call: TRBJ2-2
v_call: TRBV9
clone_size: -

cdr3_aa: CASSGGSYYGYTF
cdr3_nt: TGTGCCAGCAGCGGGGGGTCCTACTATGGCTACACCTTC
d_call: -
j_call: TRBJ1-2
v_call: TRBV14
clone_size: -

cdr3_aa: CASSQSTGAGNTIYF
cdr3_nt: TGCGCCAGCAGCCAATCTACAGGGGCTGGAAACACCATATATTTT
d_call: TRBD1
j_call: TRBJ1-3
v_call: TRBV4-3
clone_size: -

cdr3_aa: CASRPFPGLAGREQYF
cdr3_nt: TGTGCCAGCAGGCCTTTTCCGGGACTAGCGGGCCGCGAGCAGTACTTC
d_call: TRBD2
j_call: TRBJ2-7
v_call: TRBV2
clone_size: -

cdr3_aa: CASSYGWGAYGYTF
cdr3_nt: TGTGCCAGCAGTTACGGATGGGGGGCCTATGGCTACACCTTC
d_call: -
j_call: TRBJ1-2
v_call: TRBV6-5
clone_size: -

cdr3_aa: CAISEDAGSYEQYF
cdr3_nt: TGTGCCATCAGTGAGGACGCCGGCTCCTACGAGCAGTACTTC
d_call: -
j_call: TRBJ2-7
v_call: TRBV10-3
clone_size: -

cdr3_aa: CASKETGGYEQYF
cdr3_nt: TGTGCCAGTAAGGAGACAGGGGGCTACGAGCAGTACTTC
d_call: TRBD1
j_call: TRBJ2-7
v_call: TRBV19
clone_size: -

cdr3_aa: CARRVGGNQPQHF
cdr3_nt: TGTGCCAGGAGGGTCGGGGGCAATCAGCCCCAGCATTTT
d_call: -
j_call: TRBJ1-5
v_call: TRBV28
clone_size: -

cdr3_aa: CASSLGSNRWGATYEQYF
cdr3_nt: TGTGCCAGCAGCTTAGGATCTAACCGGTGGGGGGCTACGTACGAGCAGTACTTC
d_call: -
j_call: TRBJ2-7
v_call: TRBV7-8
clone_size: -

cdr3_aa: CASSFSGLSGNTIYF
cdr3_nt: TGTGCCAGCAGTTTCTCGGGTCTCTCTGGAAACACCATATATTTT
d_call: -
j_call: TRBJ1-3
v_call: TRBV6-6
clone_size: many

cdr3_aa: CASSLRGGNIQYF
cdr3_nt: TGTGCCAGCAGTCTCCGGGGGGGAAACATTCAGTACTTC
d_call: TRBD2
j_call: TRBJ2-4
v_call: TRBV28
clone_size: -

cdr3_aa: CASSVKGSVWTNFRTDTQYF
cdr3_nt: TGTGCCAGCAGTGTTAAAGGGTCAGTTTGGACCAACTTCAGGACAGATACGCAGTATTTT
d_call: -
j_call: TRBJ2-3
v_call: TRBV2
clone_size: -

cdr3_aa: CASSLDRQSNYGYTF
cdr3_nt: TGTGCCAGCAGCTTAGATCGACAGTCTAACTATGGCTACACCTTC
d_call: -
j_call: TRBJ1-2
v_call: TRBV11-2
clone_size: -

cdr3_aa: CASSESRAATVGTEAFF
cdr3_nt: TGTGCCAGCAGTGAAAGTCGGGCAGCCACCGTCGGCACTGAAGCTTTCTTT
d_call: -
j_call: TRBJ1-1
v_call: TRBV2
clone_size: -

cdr3_aa: CASRDGNTIYF
cdr3_nt: TGTGCCAGCAGGGATGGAAACACCATATATTTT
d_call: -
j_call: TRBJ1-3
v_call: TRBV6-1
clone_size: -

cdr3_aa: CASSDPKLAGVGEQYF
cdr3_nt: TGCGCCAGCAGTGACCCGAAACTAGCGGGAGTCGGGGAGCAGTACTTC
d_call: TRBD2
j_call: TRBJ2-7
v_call: TRBV10-2
clone_size: -

cdr3_aa: CSVTASSYEQYF
cdr3_nt: TGCAGCGTGACAGCGAGCTCCTACGAGCAGTACTTC
d_call: -
j_call: TRBJ2-7
v_call: TRBV29-1
clone_size: -

cdr3_aa: CASSLGPRDSPLHF
cdr3_nt: TGTGCCAGCTCGCTGGGCCCTAGAGATTCACCCCTCCACTTT
d_call: -
j_call: TRBJ1-6
v_call: TRBV18
clone_size: -

cdr3_aa: CSVDNTDTQYF
cdr3_nt: TGCAGCGTGGACAACACAGATACGCAGTATTTT
d_call: -
j_call: TRBJ2-3
v_call: TRBV29-1
clone_size: -

cdr3_aa: CASSLGGGGEKLFF
cdr3_nt: TGTGCCAGCAGCTTAGGAGGAGGGGGTGAAAAACTGTTTTTT
d_call: -
j_call: TRBJ1-4
v_call: TRBV7-2
clone_size: -

cdr3_aa: CASSPQGGVNTEAFF
cdr3_nt: TGTGCCAGCTCCCCTCAAGGGGGGGTTAACACTGAAGCTTTCTTT
d_call: -
j_call: TRBJ1-1
v_call: TRBV18
clone_size: few

cdr3_aa: CATSRATGQGVSKNIQYF
cdr3_nt: TGTGCCACCAGCAGAGCCACGGGACAGGGCGTCTCCAAAAACATTCAGTACTTC
d_call: TRBD1
j_call: TRBJ2-4
v_call: TRBV15
clone_size: -

cdr3_aa: CASSLFSGGAGYTF
cdr3_nt: TGTGCCAGCAGTTTATTTTCGGGGGGAGCTGGCTACACCTTC
d_call: -
j_call: TRBJ1-2
v_call: TRBV28
clone_size: once

cdr3_aa: CASSLMVQTGPQHF
cdr3_nt: TGTGCCAGCAGCCTAATGGTCCAGACTGGGCCCCAGCATTTT
d_call: -
j_call: TRBJ1-5
v_call: TRBV7-2
clone_size: -

cdr3_aa: CASRKNRDRGEKLFF
cdr3_nt: TGTGCCAGTAGGAAGAACAGGGACCGGGGGGAAAAACTGTTTTTT
d_call: -
j_call: TRBJ1-4
v_call: TRBV19
clone_size: -

cdr3_aa: CASSQVQGPPYEQYF
cdr3_nt: TGTGCCAGCAGCCAAGTACAGGGGCCCCCCTACGAGCAGTACTTC
d_call: TRBD1
j_call: TRBJ2-7
v_call: TRBV14
clone_size: once